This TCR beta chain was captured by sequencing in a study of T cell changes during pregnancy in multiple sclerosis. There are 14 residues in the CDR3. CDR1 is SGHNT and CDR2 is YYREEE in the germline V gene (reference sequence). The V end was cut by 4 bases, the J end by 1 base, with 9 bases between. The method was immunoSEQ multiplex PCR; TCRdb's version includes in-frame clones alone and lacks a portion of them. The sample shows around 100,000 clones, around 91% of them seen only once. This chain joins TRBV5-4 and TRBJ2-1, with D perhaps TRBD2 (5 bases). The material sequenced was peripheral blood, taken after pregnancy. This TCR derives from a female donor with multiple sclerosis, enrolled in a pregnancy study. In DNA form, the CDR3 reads TGTGCCAGCAGCAGCGAGCGGTCCTACAATGAGCAGTTCTTC. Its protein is CASSSERSYNEQFF. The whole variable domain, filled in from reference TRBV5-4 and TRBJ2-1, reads ETGVTQSPTHLIKTRGQQVTLRCSSQSGHNTVSWYQQALGQGPQFIFQYYREEENGRGNFPPRFSGLQFPNYSSELNVNALELDDSALYLCASSSERSYNEQFFGPGTRLTVL.